These 3 T cell receptor beta chains were all obtained from the same sample, sequenced in a study of neurological immune-mediated disorders. TCRdb passed the 5' RACE reads through MiXCR, listing each CDR3 protein once. The sample holds roughly 50,000 distinct CDR3 sequences, roughly an eighth seen once. The specimen sequenced was PBMCs. Receptors originate from a woman aged 55-69 years with HTLV-1-associated myelopathy (HAM/TSP).

This clonotype was seen ten or more times. The V gene is TRBV9, the J gene TRBJ2-7; D not certain. The CDR3 loop spans 11 amino acids. V lost 0 bases to trimming and J lost 6 bases, with 4 bases between them. Germline CDR1 reads SGDLS; CDR2 reads YYNGEE. Here the CDR3 DNA reads TGTGCCAGCAGCGTAGGCGGCGAGCAGTACTTC. Translated, it gives CASSVGGEQYF.

This clonotype has ten or more counts. The V gene is TRBV27, the J gene TRBJ1-6, with 7 bases fitting TRBD1. The CDR3 sequence is 13 residues long. After removal of 8 bases from V and 5 bases from J, the junction contained 3 bases not matched to a gene. Germline V gene data show CDR1 as MNHEY and CDR2 as SMNVEV (reference sequence). CDR3 residues: CASSGGNNSPLHF. The CDR3 nucleotides read TGTGCCAGCTCAGGGGGAAATAATTCACCCCTCCACTTT.

In its sample, this clonotype was seen many times. The chain has TRBV20-1 and TRBJ2-2; 10 positions agree with TRBD2. Germline CDR1 reads DFQATT; CDR2 reads SNEGSKA (reference sequence). CDR3 length: 15 amino acids. The V segment lost 5 bases and the J segment 5 bases; nucleotides outside the gene matches: 8. CDR3 protein: CSAQSSGRDTGELFF. The CDR3 nucleotides are TGCAGTGCTCAATCTAGCGGGAGAGATACCGGGGAGCTGTTTTTT.